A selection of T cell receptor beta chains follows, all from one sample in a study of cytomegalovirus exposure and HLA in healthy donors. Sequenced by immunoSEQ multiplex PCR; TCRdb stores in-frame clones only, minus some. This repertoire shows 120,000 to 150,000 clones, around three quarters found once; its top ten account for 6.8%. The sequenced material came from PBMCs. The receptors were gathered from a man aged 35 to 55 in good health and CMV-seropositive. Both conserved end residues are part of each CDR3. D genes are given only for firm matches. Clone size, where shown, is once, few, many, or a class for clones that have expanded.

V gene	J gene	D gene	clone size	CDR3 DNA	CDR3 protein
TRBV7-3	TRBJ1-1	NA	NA	TGTGCCAGCAGCTTAACGGGGGGAGAAGGCACTGAAGCTTTCTTT	CASSLTGGEGTEAFF
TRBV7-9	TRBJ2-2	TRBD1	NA	TGTGCCAGCAGAACAGGGGGCCAGAACACCGGGGAGCTGTTTTTT	CASRTGGQNTGELFF
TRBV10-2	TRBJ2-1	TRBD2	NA	TGCGCCAGCAGTGAGCCGTTTAGCGGGGGGGCCTCCTACAATGAGCAGTTCTTC	CASSEPFSGGASYNEQFF
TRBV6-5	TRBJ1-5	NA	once	TGTGCCAGCAGTTACTCCGCCGATAATTTGAGGGAACAGCATTTT	CASSYSADNLREQHF
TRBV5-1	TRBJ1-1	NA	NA	TGCGCCAGCAGCTCCGGTGGCAGGTTCACTGAAGCTTTCTTT	CASSSGGRFTEAFF
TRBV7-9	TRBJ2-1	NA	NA	TGTGCCGTTTGGGGGGACAGGGATCGGGTAGCGGGAGCCTACAATGAGCAGTTCTTC	CAVWGDRDRVAGAYNEQFF
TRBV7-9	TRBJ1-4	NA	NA	TGTGCCAGCAGCTCATTCAGGACAACTAATGAAAAACTGTTTTTT	CASSSFRTTNEKLFF
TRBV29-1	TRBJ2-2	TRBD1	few	TGCAGCGTTTCTACAGGGGGCGTTGGCACCGGGGAGCTGTTTTTT	CSVSTGGVGTGELFF
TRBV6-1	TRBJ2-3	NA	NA	TGTGCCAGCAGTGAATGGGAGCGCATCACAGATACGCAGTATTTT	CASSEWERITDTQYF
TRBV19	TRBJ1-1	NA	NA	TGTGCCAGTAGTATTATTGAGGGCACTGAAGCTTTCTTT	CASSIIEGTEAFF
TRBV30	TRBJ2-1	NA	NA	TGTGCCTGGAGGTTCCTCCCGGGAGCCTGGTTCTTC	CAWRFLPGAWFF
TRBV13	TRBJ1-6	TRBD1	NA	TGTGCCAGCAGCCCCCGACAGGGATTTAATTCACCCCTCCACTTT	CASSPRQGFNSPLHF
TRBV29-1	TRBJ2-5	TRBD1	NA	TGCAGCGTCCGTGGACAGGTAGAGACCCAGTACTTC	CSVRGQVETQYF
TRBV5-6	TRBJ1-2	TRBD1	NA	TGTGCCAGCAGTTACTTGGACAGGGTAGGAGGCTACACCTTC	CASSYLDRVGGYTF
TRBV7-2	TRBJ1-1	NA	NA	TGTGCCAGCAGCTCCCGGGGGGGGCGCGAGAACACTGAAGCTTTCTTT	CASSSRGGRENTEAFF
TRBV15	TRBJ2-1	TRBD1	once	TGTGCCACCAGCAGAGGACAGGGGTGGTACAATGAGCAGTTCTTC	CATSRGQGWYNEQFF
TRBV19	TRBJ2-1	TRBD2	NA	TGTGCCAGTAGTACCCTGGCGGGGGGGCCGAATGAGCAGTTCTTC	CASSTLAGGPNEQFF
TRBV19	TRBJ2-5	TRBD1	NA	TGTGCCAGTAGTTCCCGGACAGGGACCCAAGAGACCCAGTACTTC	CASSSRTGTQETQYF
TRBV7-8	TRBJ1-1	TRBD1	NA	TGTGCCAGCAGCCAACAGGGGCCGAACACTGAAGCTTTCTTT	CASSQQGPNTEAFF
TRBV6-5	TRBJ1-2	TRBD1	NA	TGTGCCAGCAGTTACGACAGGGCCCTTCCTTATGGCTACACCTTC	CASSYDRALPYGYTF
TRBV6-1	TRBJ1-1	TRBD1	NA	TGTGCCAGCAGTGGGGCTCGCGACAGGGTGGGATACACTGAAGCTTTCTTT	CASSGARDRVGYTEAFF
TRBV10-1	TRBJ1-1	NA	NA	TGCGCCAGCAGTGCCCTAAAGGGCAGGGTCCCGAACACTGAAGCTTTCTTT	CASSALKGRVPNTEAFF
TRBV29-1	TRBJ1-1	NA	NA	TGCAGCGTTGTGCCCCCAGGGAACACTGAAGCTTTCTTT	CSVVPPGNTEAFF
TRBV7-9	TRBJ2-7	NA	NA	TGTGCCAGCAGCGGGAGCTCCTACGAGCAGTACTTC	CASSGSSYEQYF
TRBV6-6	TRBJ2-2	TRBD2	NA	TGTGCCAGCAGTTACGCACTAGCGGGCCCCGGGGAGCTGTTTTTT	CASSYALAGPGELFF
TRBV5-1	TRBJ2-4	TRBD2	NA	TGCGCCAGCAGCTTAGTGGACGGGGGGTTAGCCAAAAACATTCAGTACTTC	CASSLVDGGLAKNIQYF
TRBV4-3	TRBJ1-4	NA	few	TGCGCCAGCAGCCAGGGCGGGACCACTAATGAAAAACTGTTTTTT	CASSQGGTTNEKLFF
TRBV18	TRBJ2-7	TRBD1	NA	TGTGCCAGCTCAGCCCGGACAGGGGGCACCTACGAGCAGTACTTC	CASSARTGGTYEQYF
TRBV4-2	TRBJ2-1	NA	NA	TGTGCCAGCAGCCAAGATTTGGGAGGTCCCTACAATGAGCAGTTCTTC	CASSQDLGGPYNEQFF
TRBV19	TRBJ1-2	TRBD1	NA	TGTGCCAGTAGTCTTACAGGGGACCGCGTGATTGGCTACACCTTC	CASSLTGDRVIGYTF